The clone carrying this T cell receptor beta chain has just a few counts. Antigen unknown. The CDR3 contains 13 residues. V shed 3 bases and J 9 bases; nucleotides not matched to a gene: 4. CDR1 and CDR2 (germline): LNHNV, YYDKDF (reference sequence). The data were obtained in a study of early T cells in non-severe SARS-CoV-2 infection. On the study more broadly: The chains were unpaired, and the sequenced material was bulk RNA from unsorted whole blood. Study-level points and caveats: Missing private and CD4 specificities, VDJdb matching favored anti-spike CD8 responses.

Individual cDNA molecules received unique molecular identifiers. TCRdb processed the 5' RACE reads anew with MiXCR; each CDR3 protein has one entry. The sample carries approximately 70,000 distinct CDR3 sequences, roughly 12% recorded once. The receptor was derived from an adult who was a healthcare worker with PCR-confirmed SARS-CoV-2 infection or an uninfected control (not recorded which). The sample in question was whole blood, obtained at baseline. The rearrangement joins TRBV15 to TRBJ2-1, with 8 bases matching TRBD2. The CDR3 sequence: CATSSGGAGEQFF. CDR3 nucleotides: TGTGCCACCAGCAGCGGGGGGGCGGGTGAGCAGTTCTTC.